Detailed here is one TCR beta chain. The data belong to a study of T-cell memory formation after mild COVID-19. TCRdb re-called the 5' RACE reads through MiXCR, storing one row per CDR3 protein. The sample has about half a million distinct CDR3 sequences; about 20% are singletons. CDR3 length equals 17 residues. Trimming stripped 1 base from V and 1 base from J, with 14 bases between. Germline values: CDR1 MGHDK, CDR2 SYGVNS. This TCR was recovered from an adult woman who had mild COVID-19 (a few samples of this study predate the infection). Cell type and time point are not known. Material: PBMCs or a T cell subset sorted from them (not recorded which). The chain couples TRBV25-1 to TRBJ2-1, with D perhaps TRBD2 (6 bases). The CDR3 bases are TGTGCCAGCAGTGAATTGGTGCGGGGCGCATCCTACAATGAGCAGTTCTTC. The encoded protein is CASSELVRGASYNEQFF.